This TCR beta chain was recovered during a study of T cell clonotyping in hematopoietic cell transplantation listed by TCRdb under 2021. Regarding the research as a whole: A total of over 130 blood samples were gathered in the study from 30 to 40 consecutive transplant recipients along with their related donors. Patients were recruited between late 2015 and January 2017 and followed until September 2020 or death. Beyond this particular receptor, the publication reports: The sample size was limited and the cells went unsorted, which meant the CD4 and CD8 repertoire contributions could not be told apart. Donor and pretransplant recipient Inverse Simpson Index values predicted broader posttransplant TCR repertoire diversity. Overlap with donor repertoires was found for only a small fraction of recipient repertoires, with over 97% found to appear de novo at the given depth. After transplant, TCR diversity in recipients dropped, and pathologically expanded clonotypes increased progressively from day 30 to day 180.

The immunoSEQ assay, a bias-controlled multiplex PCR using V- and J-specific primers, was used to amplify TCR beta CDR3 regions from genomic DNA. A second PCR step added a proprietary barcode and Illumina adapter sequences to the CDR3 amplicons. An Illumina MiSeq instrument was used for sequencing of the CDR3 libraries. In the source study's methods: Export and quality control were performed with immunoSEQ Analyzer 3.0, and downstream analyses were performed with R Bioconductor and Immunarch. Repertoire metrics were calculated using only productive rearrangements within the normalized downsampled data set. In the normalized cohort, a clonotype counted as pathologically expanded if the clonotype was larger than 5 templates. The Inverse Simpson Index served as the measure of repertoire diversity. The non-normalized data set was used for CMV-specificity analyses so that all clonotypes could be captured. In its TCRdb copy, this immuneACCESS table keeps in-frame sequences only and misses some clones. Where compared with another copy, unresolved V genes explain less than half of these, and the others have no known cause. V and J calls and clone size come straight from that table; D and trimming were deduced from the DNA. A total of 37,000 or so clones appear in this sample, roughly 88% of them only once. In total, the top ten clones hold around 1.8% of the sample.

Worth noting for this clone: Its antigen is currently not known. Base-call qualities are not available, and no considerably larger clone is one nucleotide away.

Between the V and J ends, shortened by 1 base and 2 bases respectively, the junction contains 10 bases. The CDR3 sequence holds 14 residues, the cysteine and phenylalanine included. The DNA shown is the 42-base CDR3, in frame from base 1. Via the germline V gene (reference sequence), CDR1 is SGHNT and CDR2 YYREEE. Blood samples for TCR beta sequencing were given by related transplant donors. Nuclei Lysis Solution was used to extract genomic DNA from fresh or cryopreserved unfractionated peripheral blood mononuclear cells. This clonotype was sampled from a woman in her thirties or forties in good health. Some clones in this sample may be carry-over from other donors' samples. The V and J segments used are TRBV5-4 and TRBJ2-7; the D segment cannot be called with confidence. Material: peripheral blood mononuclear cells. CDR3 region: CASSLWGNPYEQYF. In nucleotides, the sequence is TGTGCCAGCAGCTTGTGGGGAAACCCCTACGAGCAGTACTTC.